This entry lists 7 T cell receptor beta chains sequenced from one sample in a study of T-cell memory formation after mild COVID-19. MiXCR, applied by TCRdb to the 5' RACE reads, yields one record per CDR3 protein. The sample consists of around 300,000 distinct CDR3 sequences, around 8% of them appearing once. Sequenced material: PBMCs or a T cell subset sorted from them (not recorded which). The receptors were sampled from a man younger than 30 who had mild COVID-19 (a few samples of this study predate the infection). Cell type and time point are not known.

The chain combines TRBV7-2 with TRBJ2-3; 9 nucleotides agree with TRBD2. The CDR3 consists of 15 residues. Germline V lookup: CDR1 SGHTA, CDR2 FQGNSA. V lost 5 bases, J lost 2 bases, and 5 bases stayed unmatched. The CDR3 region is CASSALAGYTDTQYF. The CDR3 bases are TGTGCCAGCAGCGCCCTAGCGGGGTACACAGATACGCAGTATTTT.

This clonotype was seen a few times. This chain uses TRBV27 with TRBJ1-2; the D gene is possibly TRBD1 (5 bases). In germline, CDR1 is MNHEY, CDR2 SMNVEV (reference sequence). Trimming shortened V by 2 bases and J by 2 bases, and 6 bases separated the two germline ends. CDR3 length: 13 amino acids. The DNA of the CDR3 is TGTGCCAGCAGTTTAGGGACCAACTATGGCTACACCTTC. Residues: CASSLGTNYGYTF.

This clonotype has more than one count but fewer than ten. The gene calls are TRBV25-1 and TRBJ2-3; unclear D gene. This CDR3 region has 11 residues. Trimming took off 7 bases at V and 0 bases at J, with 2 bases between the two ends. Per germline, CDR1 MGHDK and CDR2 SYGVNS. The CDR3 DNA sequence: TGTGCCAGCACCAGCACAGATACGCAGTATTTT. Amino acid sequence: CASTSTDTQYF.

This chain links TRBV7-9 with TRBJ2-2, with 7 bases lining up with TRBD2. The CDR3 is made up of 16 amino acids. With 4 bases clipped from V and 0 bases from J, the junction kept 5 bases outside the gene matches. The V gene's germline CDR1 is SEHNR and CDR2 FQNEAQ (reference sequence). The chain's CDR3 is CASSSTSATNTGELFF. CDR3 nucleotides: TGTGCCAGCAGCTCCACTAGCGCGACGAACACCGGGGAGCTGTTTTTT.

This clonotype occurred a few times. This sequence joins TRBV4-3 and TRBJ2-7; weak D call: TRBD1 (6 bases). The V gene's germline CDR1 is LGHNA and CDR2 YSLEER. The CDR3 has 16 residues. Trimming stripped 0 bases from V and 5 bases from J, with 17 bases between. The CDR3 DNA is TGCGCCAGCAGCCAAGATGCTGAGACAGGATTAGACGAGCAGTACTTC. This codes for CASSQDAETGLDEQYF.

The rearrangement joins TRBV4-2 to TRBJ2-1, with 10 nucleotides matching TRBD1. Looked up from germline, CDR1 is LGHNA and CDR2 is YNFKEQ. The V segment lost 0 bases and the J segment 4 bases; nucleotides outside the gene matches: 3. There are 16 residues in the CDR3. The CDR3 here is CASSQETGGFYNEQFF. The CDR3 DNA sequence: TGTGCCAGCAGCCAAGAGACAGGGGGCTTTTACAATGAGCAGTTCTTC.

This clonotype was detected only a few times. J is TRBJ2-1 and V is TRBV6-5, with a weak D call TRBD1 (5 bases). Germline values: CDR1 MNHEY, CDR2 SVGAGI. CDR3 length: 13 residues. Between the trimmed V and J ends, which lost 3 bases and 7 bases, there was a span of 10 bases. The CDR3 reads CASSYYQGNEQFF. The CDR3 DNA sequence: TGTGCCAGCAGTTATTATCAGGGAAATGAGCAGTTCTTC.